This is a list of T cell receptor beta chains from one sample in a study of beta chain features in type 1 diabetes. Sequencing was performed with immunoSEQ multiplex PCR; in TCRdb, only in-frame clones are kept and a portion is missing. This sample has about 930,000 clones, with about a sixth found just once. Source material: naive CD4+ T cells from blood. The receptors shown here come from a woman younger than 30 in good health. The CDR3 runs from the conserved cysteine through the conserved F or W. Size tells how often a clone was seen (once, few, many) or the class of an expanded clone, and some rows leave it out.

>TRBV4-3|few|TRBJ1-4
CASSQVPGQVHEKLFF
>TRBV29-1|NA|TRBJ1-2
CSSQQGLRDGYTF
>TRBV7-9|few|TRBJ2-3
CASSLGHGGGTDTQYF
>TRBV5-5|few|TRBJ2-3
CASSLAGPSTDTQYF
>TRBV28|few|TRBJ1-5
CASISNPNQPQHF
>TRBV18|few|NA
CASSTSHGNYEQYF
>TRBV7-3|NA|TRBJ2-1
CASSDLGRYNEQFF
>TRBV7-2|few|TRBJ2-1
CASSLGSYNEQFF
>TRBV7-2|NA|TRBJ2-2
CASSLATRHTGELFF
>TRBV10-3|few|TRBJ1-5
CAISEDGLSNQPQHF
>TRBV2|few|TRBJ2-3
CASKIDSSTDTQYF
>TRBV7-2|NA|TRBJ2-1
CASSLASGQGLNEQFF
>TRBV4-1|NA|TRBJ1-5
CASSQARGSGQPQHF
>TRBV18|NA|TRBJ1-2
CASSPDGSYGYTF
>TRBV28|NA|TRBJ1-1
CASSLSPFFTGNTEAFF
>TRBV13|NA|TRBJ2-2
CASSLELGTGELFF
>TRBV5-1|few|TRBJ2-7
CASSFGLQDYEQYF
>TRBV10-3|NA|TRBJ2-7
CAISEYQGASYEQYF
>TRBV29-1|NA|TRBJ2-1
CSVGWDRHNEQFF
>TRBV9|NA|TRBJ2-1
CASSSRPHDRGSNNEQFF
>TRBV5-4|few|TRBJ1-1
CASSLRMEGAFF
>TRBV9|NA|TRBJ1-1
CASSVGQGAEAFF